The 27 T cell receptor beta chains given below trace back to one sample, sequenced in a study of long-term antiretroviral therapy in people with HIV. The libraries were made with immunoSEQ v3.0 at survey level. Libraries were prepared by immunoSEQ multiplex PCR; TCRdb keeps only in-frame clonotypes and omits some of them. This sample has tens of thousands of clones; 80% to 90% occur once, and the top ten carry approximately 3.8%. The source material was unsorted PBMCs, sampled 0.8 years before starting antiretroviral therapy. The receptor set was obtained from a young man with HIV.

The chain has TRBV5-5 and TRBJ2-5; D uncertain. The V gene lost 1 base and the J gene lost 10 bases, with 11 bases spanning the gap. The CDR3 runs to 12 residues. Per germline, CDR1 SGHKS and CDR2 YYEKEE (reference sequence). CDR3 residues: CASSLSSSDQYF. The DNA for the CDR3 is TGTGCCAGCAGCTTGTCCTCAAGCGACCAGTACTTC.

There are a few counts of this clone. The DNA of the CDR3 is TGTGCCAGCAGCGTGGGTAGCGGCACAGATACGCAGTATTTT. This sequence encodes CASSVGSGTDTQYF. The chain couples TRBV9 to TRBJ2-3, with D perhaps matching TRBD2 (5 bases). This CDR3 has 14 residues. CDR1 is SGDLS and CDR2 is YYNGEE in the germline V gene. Trimming shortened V by 2 bases and J by 1 base, and 8 bases separated the two germline ends. The complete variable domain, with remaining parts taken from reference TRBV9 and TRBJ2-3, reads DSGVTQTPKHLITATGQRVTLRCSPRSGDLSVYWYQQSLDQGLQFLIQYYNGEERAKGNILERFSAQQFPDLHSELNLSSLELGDSALYFCASSVGSGTDTQYFGPGTRLTVL.

The chain is built from TRBV5-6 and TRBJ2-7, with D unclear. CDR3 length: 12 residues. The ends were cut back, 1 base at V and 6 bases at J, with 8 bases in the middle. The germline gives CDR1 SGHDT, CDR2 YYEEEE. CDR3 sequence reads: CASSLPTREQYF. The CDR3 nucleotides read TGTGCCAGCAGCTTGCCCACGCGCGAGCAGTACTTC.

The V and J genes are TRBV23-1 and TRBJ2-3; D may be TRBD2 (7 bases). TRBV23-1 is reported as an ORF; its role is uncertain. The CDR3 runs to 15 residues. The ends were cut back, 10 bases at V and 9 bases at J, with 26 bases in the middle. CDR3 in DNA: TGCGCCATCAATTACTCCTGGGGGGGGAGGGGGACGCAGTATTTT. It yields the protein CAINYSWGGRGTQYF.

In this sample, this clone turned up once. V and J are TRBV11-3 and TRBJ1-1; weak D call: TRBD1 (6 bases). Trimming cost V 1 base and J 8 bases, with 14 bases left between them. There are 14 residues in the CDR3. The germline CDR1 and CDR2 sequences are SGHNT and YENEEA. This CDR3 is CASSLGTGGAEAFF. The CDR3 nucleotides are TGTGCCAGCAGCTTAGGAACTGGGGGGGCGGAAGCTTTCTTT.

The V and J genes are TRBV6-1 and TRBJ1-5; D perhaps matches TRBD1 (6 bases). The ends were cut back, 4 bases at V and 4 bases at J, with 11 bases in the middle. Per germline, CDR1 MNHNS and CDR2 SASEGT. This CDR3 has 14 amino acids. In nucleotides, the CDR3 is TGTGCCAGCAGTGTAACAGGGCCAAATCAGCCCCAGCATTTT. It encodes CASSVTGPNQPQHF.

The chain carries TRBV28 and TRBJ2-5; no definite D call. Germline V lookup: CDR1 MDHEN, CDR2 SYDVKM. This CDR3 has 14 residues. Between the trimmed V and J ends, which lost 5 bases and 2 bases, there was a span of 12 bases. The CDR3 sequence: CASSAPELQETQYF. The CDR3 bases are TGTGCCAGCAGTGCCCCAGAGTTACAAGAGACCCAGTACTTC.

The chain employs TRBV9 and TRBJ2-7; possible D gene TRBD1, 5 bases. Per the germline V gene, CDR1 is SGDLS and CDR2 is YYNGEE. Trimming cost V 3 bases and J 6 bases, with 13 bases left between them. This CDR3 is 13 amino acids long. The CDR3 DNA follows: TGTGCCAGCAGCGCGACAGACTGGGGCGAGCAGTACTTC. The encoded protein is CASSATDWGEQYF. Using reference TRBV9 and TRBJ2-7 for the parts outside the CDR3, the full variable domain is DSGVTQTPKHLITATGQRVTLRCSPRSGDLSVYWYQQSLDQGLQFLIQYYNGEERAKGNILERFSAQQFPDLHSELNLSSLELGDSALYFCASSATDWGEQYFGPGTRLTVT.

The chain combines TRBV12-5 with TRBJ2-7, with 7 bases identical to TRBD2. CDR1 is LGHNT and CDR2 is FRNRAP in the germline V gene. J was trimmed by 7 bases and V by 0 bases; bases with no gene match: 9. The CDR3 runs to 15 residues. The CDR3 nucleotides read TGTGCTAGTGGTTTGGTATCTAGCGGTGGAGAGGAGCAGTACTTC. Protein product: CASGLVSSGGEEQYF.

This sequence joins TRBV29-1 and TRBJ2-3; no clear D gene. V was shortened by 5 bases and J by 1 base, with 10 bases between the two germline ends. CDR1 is SQVTM, CDR2 ANQGSEA, per germline. CDR3 size: 13 residues. The CDR3 DNA follows: TGCAGCGTTCGTCGGGCGGGCACAGATACGCAGTATTTT. This gives the protein CSVRRAGTDTQYF.

The chain couples TRBV28 to TRBJ1-5, with a possible D match to TRBD1 (5 bases). Germline CDR1 is MDHEN and CDR2 is SYDVKM. V lost 11 bases to trimming and J lost 0 bases, with 11 bases between them. The length of the CDR3 is 13 residues. CDR3 bases: TGTGCCGGTCGCAGGGATAGCAATCAGCCCCAGCATTTT. Amino acid sequence: CAGRRDSNQPQHF.

V usage is TRBV18 and J usage is TRBJ1-4; D may be TRBD1 (5 bases). The germline V and J ends were trimmed by 2 bases and 11 bases, with 9 bases remaining between them. The CDR3 is 12 residues long. The germline gives CDR1 KGHSH, CDR2 LQKENI. CDR3 DNA: TGTGCCAGCTCACCAGAGGGGTCGAAACTGTTTTTT. It translates to CASSPEGSKLFF.

The V gene is TRBV7-9, the J gene TRBJ2-1; unclear D gene. CDR1 SEHNR and CDR2 FQNEAQ come from the germline V gene (reference sequence). The CDR3 runs to 15 residues. The V and J ends lost 3 bases and 0 bases respectively, with 9 bases between them. This CDR3 reads CASSFRKSSYNEQFF. The CDR3 DNA reads TGTGCCAGCAGCTTCCGGAAGAGCTCCTACAATGAGCAGTTCTTC.

J is TRBJ2-5 and V is TRBV7-9, with TRBD1 as a possible D gene (6 bases). V was pared by 8 bases and J by 1 base, with 11 bases between. CDR1 is SEHNR and CDR2 is FQNEAQ in the germline V gene (reference sequence). This CDR3 comprises 13 residues. CDR3 amino acids: CASLRDTQETQYF. The CDR3 bases are TGTGCCAGCCTACGGGACACCCAAGAGACCCAGTACTTC. The variable domain in full, completed from reference TRBV7-9 and TRBJ2-5, reads DTGVSQNPRHKITKRGQNVTFRCDPISEHNRLYWYRQTLGQGPEFLTYFQNEAQLEKSRLLSDRFSAERPKGSFSTLEIQRTEQGDSAMYLCASLRDTQETQYFGPGTRLLVL.

On this clone: A much larger clone lies one base from this, so it may be a read error. The gene calls are TRBV7-9 and TRBJ1-2, with a weak D call TRBD1 (5 bases). The CDR3 is 14 amino acids. Germline CDR1 is SEHNR and CDR2 is FQNEAQ (reference sequence). V was shortened by 3 bases and J by 7 bases, with 15 bases between the two germline ends. CDR3 in DNA: TGTGCCAGCAGCTTCGCAGGGAGCGAGGGTGGCTACACCTTC. It codes for CASSFAGSEGGYTF. The complete variable domain, with remaining parts taken from reference TRBV7-9 and TRBJ1-2, reads DTGVSQNPRHKITKRGQNVTFRCDPISEHNRLYWYRQTLGQGPEFLTYFQNEAQLEKSRLLSDRFSAERPKGSFSTLEIQRTEQGDSAMYLCASSFAGSEGGYTFGSGTRLTVV.

The CDR3 sequence: CASSPTSISEQYF. The CDR3 DNA follows: TGTGCCAGCAGCCCGACTAGTATCTCCGAGCAGTACTTC. The gene calls are TRBV11-3 and TRBJ2-7, with D perhaps TRBD2 (6 bases). Trimming cost V 5 bases and J 6 bases, with 14 bases left between them. CDR3 size: 13 residues. CDR1 is SGHNT and CDR2 is YENEEA in the germline V gene.

The V gene is TRBV9, the J gene TRBJ1-4; maybe TRBD1 (5 bases). The CDR3 totals 17 residues. CDR1 is SGDLS, CDR2 YYNGEE, per germline. The ends were cut back, 3 bases at V and 4 bases at J, with 19 bases in the middle. The CDR3 nucleotides read TGTGCCAGCAGCGCGGGATCTCACGGGACTCATAATGAAAAACTGTTTTTT. Translation: CASSAGSHGTHNEKLFF.

The chain combines TRBV6-5 with TRBJ1-4; D is undetermined. The germline V gene encodes CDR1 MNHEY and CDR2 SVGAGI. The ends were cut back, 6 bases at V and 12 bases at J, with 11 bases in the middle. CDR3 length equals 11 residues. The CDR3 DNA is TGTGCCAGCAGCACCCTCGGGGAACTGTTTTTT. Protein sequence: CASSTLGELFF.

Only one count was recorded for this clone. This chain uses TRBV5-1 with TRBJ2-7; maybe TRBD2 (5 bases). The germline CDR1 and CDR2 sequences are SGHRS and YFSETQ. Trimming cost V 4 bases and J 4 bases, with 12 bases left between them. The CDR3 runs 13 residues. CDR3 amino acids: CASSLSGPYEQYF. CDR3 DNA sequence: TGCGCCAGCAGCCTAAGCGGCCCGTACGAGCAGTACTTC.

This clone was seen a single time. The chain joins TRBV7-9 to TRBJ1-3; weak D call: TRBD1 (6 bases). The germline V gene has CDR1 SEHNR and CDR2 FQNEAQ (reference sequence). The CDR3 covers 16 residues. V was pared by 4 bases and J by 2 bases, with 15 bases between. The CDR3 reads CASSSPTGFTGNTIYF. DNA of the CDR3: TGTGCCAGCAGCTCTCCGACAGGCTTTACTGGAAACACCATATATTTT.

This chain connects TRBV19 to TRBJ2-3; 11 nucleotides align to TRBD2. Germline trimming cut 7 bases from V and 4 bases from J; bases unmatched to any gene: 7. Germline CDR1 LNHDA, CDR2 SQIVND (reference sequence). The CDR3 loop spans 15 amino acids. In DNA form, the CDR3 reads TGTGCCAGTAAGGGTACTAGCGGGAGATCAGATACGCAGTATTTT. It translates to CASKGTSGRSDTQYF.

The sample holds one count of this clone. Sequence at one end of the junction differs from germline and may be a read error. The rearrangement uses TRBV19 and TRBJ2-7, with 7 bases lining up with TRBD1. The CDR3 length is 14 residues. CDR1 and CDR2 from the germline V gene are LNHDA and SQIVND (reference sequence). CDR3 sequence: CASSTGTAAYEQYF. The DNA of the CDR3 is TGTGCCAGCAGTACCGGGACAGCAGCCTACGAGCAGTACTTC.

The chain employs TRBV30 and TRBJ2-1; 10 bases line up with TRBD2. Per germline, CDR1 GTSNPN and CDR2 SVGIG (reference sequence). The CDR3 has 14 residues. V dropped 4 bases and J dropped 9; count of bases not matched to a gene: 9. Here the CDR3 reads CAWNLAGVIFEQFF. The DNA of the CDR3 is TGTGCCTGGAATCTAGCGGGAGTTATTTTTGAGCAGTTCTTC. The full variable domain, its missing parts supplied by reference TRBV30 and TRBJ2-1, is SQTIHQWPATLVQPVGSPLSLECTVEGTSNPNLYWYRQAAGRGLQLLFYSVGIGQISSEVPQNLSASRPQDRQFILSSKKLLLSDSGFYLCAWNLAGVIFEQFFGPGTRLTVL.

The chain joins TRBV27 to TRBJ1-5; 8 nucleotides agree with TRBD1. Germline V gene lookup returns CDR1 MNHEY and CDR2 SMNVEV (reference sequence). V dropped 3 bases and J dropped 2; count of bases not matched to a gene: 6. The CDR3 runs 16 residues. In DNA, the CDR3 is TGTGCCAGCAGTTTCGCCTGGACAGGGCGCAATCAGCCCCAGCATTTT. This gives the protein CASSFAWTGRNQPQHF.

The J gene is TRBJ2-2, the V gene TRBV11-2, with D unclear. The CDR3 has 14 amino acids. V shed 5 bases and J shed 5 bases, with 12 bases lying between them. Germline V gene sequence: CDR1 SGHAT, CDR2 FQNNGV. The CDR3 protein is CASSRAAQTGELFF. Written as DNA, the CDR3 is TGTGCCAGCAGCCGTGCAGCTCAAACCGGGGAGCTGTTTTTT.

The gene calls are TRBV7-9 and TRBJ1-1; possibly TRBD1 for D (5 bases). CDR3 size: 15 residues. Trimming cost V 5 bases and J 4 bases, with 17 bases left between them. The germline V gene has CDR1 SEHNR and CDR2 FQNEAQ (reference sequence). The CDR3 coding sequence is TGTGCCAGCAGCGCAGGGACCATAGGGTCCACTGAAGCTTTCTTT. This encodes CASSAGTIGSTEAFF. Full variable domain (outside the CDR3, taken from reference TRBV7-9 and TRBJ1-1): DTGVSQNPRHKITKRGQNVTFRCDPISEHNRLYWYRQTLGQGPEFLTYFQNEAQLEKSRLLSDRFSAERPKGSFSTLEIQRTEQGDSAMYLCASSAGTIGSTEAFFGQGTRLTVV.

The chain links TRBV19 to TRBJ1-2, with 7 nucleotides matching TRBD1. This CDR3 contains 16 residues. Looked up from germline, CDR1 is LNHDA and CDR2 is SQIVND (reference sequence). V lost 3 bases, J lost 4 bases, and 11 bases stayed unmatched. The DNA of the CDR3 is TGTGCCAGTAGTATCCCCGGAGACAGGGACGCCTATGGCTACACCTTC. This sequence encodes CASSIPGDRDAYGYTF.